This T cell receptor beta chain was recovered during a study of long-term antiretroviral therapy in people with HIV. For this clone: Antigen unknown.

At least two post-ART and at least one pre-ART PBMC sample were available for each donor. Cryopreserved PBMC samples of roughly 0.95-10 million cells were used for DNA extraction. The CDR3 is 15 amino acids. Trimming took 1 base from V and 4 from J, leaving 12 bases between them. CDR1 and CDR2 (germline): MNHEY, SMNVEV (reference sequence). Notes on the study in general: Collection spanned 2004 to 2017; ART regimens may be less effective than current ones.

Samples were assayed with immunoSEQ v3.0 at survey level. Generated by immunoSEQ multiplex PCR, the TCRdb table keeps only in-frame clones and is missing some. The data contain thousands of clones, roughly 84% of them singletons. This chain uses TRBV27 with TRBJ2-3, with a weak D call TRBD1 (5 bases). This receptor was taken from a man aged 25 to 40 with HIV. Sequencing was performed on unsorted PBMCs, taken 0.3 years before starting antiretroviral therapy. The CDR3 nucleotides are TGTGCCAGCAGTTTATTCCGCAGGGCGGCAGATACGCAGTATTTT. This encodes CASSLFRRAADTQYF.